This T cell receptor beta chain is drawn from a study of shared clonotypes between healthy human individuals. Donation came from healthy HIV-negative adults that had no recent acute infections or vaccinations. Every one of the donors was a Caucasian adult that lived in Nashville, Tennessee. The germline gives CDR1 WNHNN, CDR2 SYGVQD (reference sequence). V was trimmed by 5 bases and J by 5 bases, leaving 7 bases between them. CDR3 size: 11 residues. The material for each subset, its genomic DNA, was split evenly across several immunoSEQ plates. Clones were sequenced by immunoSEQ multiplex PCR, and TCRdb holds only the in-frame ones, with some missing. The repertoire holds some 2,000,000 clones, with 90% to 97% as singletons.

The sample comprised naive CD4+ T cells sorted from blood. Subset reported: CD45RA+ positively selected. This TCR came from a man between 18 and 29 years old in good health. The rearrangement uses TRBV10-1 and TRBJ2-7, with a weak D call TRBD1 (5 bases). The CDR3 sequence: CASSTGNEQYF. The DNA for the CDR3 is TGCGCCAGCAGTACAGGTAACGAGCAGTACTTC.